This TCR beta chain was sequenced in a study of blood T cell repertoires in COVID-19. Trimming took off 4 bases at V and 3 bases at J, with 10 bases between the two ends. Germline V gives CDR1 SQVTM, CDR2 ANQGSEA. This CDR3 contains 13 residues. Which cohort a participant joined came from the clinical history participants gave. Profiling relied on immunoSEQ multiplex PCR, and the TCRdb table lists in-frame clones only, not all of them. This table has 400,000 to 550,000 clones, roughly nine tenths appearing once. The rearrangement links TRBV29-1 to TRBJ1-3; D is possibly TRBD1 (5 bases). The source material was PBMCs or T cells enriched from blood (not recorded which). This TCR came from a woman between 18 and 29 years old with acute COVID-19. The CDR3: CSVVRQGGNTIYF. As DNA, the CDR3 is TGCAGCGTTGTTAGGCAGGGTGGAAACACCATATATTTT.